The clone carrying this T cell receptor (beta chain) was picked up one time. This entry comes from a study of OX40 agonist ivuxolimab in advanced cancers. Study at large: Ivuxolimab, which is an agonistic anti-OX40 (CD134) antibody, was administered to the patients.

If patients had autoimmune disease history or systemic immunosuppression, they were excluded. Germline CDR1 reads SNHLY; CDR2 reads FYNNEI. The trim removed 9 bases at V and 7 bases at J, leaving 10 bases unmatched. The CDR3 has 14 amino acids. Repertoires were generated with immunoSEQ multiplex PCR, while TCRdb's copy carries only in-frame clones and drops some. Of roughly 90,000 clones in the sample, approximately 90% were seen once. The V gene is TRBV2, the J gene TRBJ2-1; TRBD1 aligns across 9 bases. The sequence was collected from an adult with an advanced solid tumor such as melanoma, head and neck, liver or kidney cancer. The input for sequencing was CD4+ or CD8+ T cells sorted from blood, taken in a trial of the OX40 agonist ivuxolimab. The CDR3 here is CARALGQGFNEQFF. The CDR3 coding sequence is TGTGCCAGAGCCCTGGGACAGGGATTTAATGAGCAGTTCTTC.